Following are 30 T cell receptor beta chains from one sample sequenced in a study of T cell changes during pregnancy in multiple sclerosis. The data were produced by immunoSEQ multiplex PCR, yet TCRdb's version contains in-frame clones alone and is incomplete. The sample contains 55,000 to 65,000 clones, 80% to 95% of which appear only once. The sequencing here drew on CD4+ T cells from peripheral blood mononuclear cells, taken before pregnancy. These receptor sequences come from a female donor with multiple sclerosis, enrolled in a pregnancy study.

In this sample, this clone turned up once. The genes are TRBV2 and TRBJ2-7, with 7 bases fitting TRBD1. V was pared by 5 bases and J by 2 bases, with 3 bases of the junction left unmatched. This CDR3 is 13 amino acids long. Germline V gene sequence: CDR1 SNHLY, CDR2 FYNNEI. This chain's CDR3 is CASSSGTAYEQYF. The CDR3 DNA sequence: TGTGCCAGCAGTTCCGGGACAGCCTACGAGCAGTACTTC.

The gene calls are TRBV7-2 and TRBJ2-1; D may be TRBD1 (6 bases). The length of the CDR3 is 17 residues. The germline gives CDR1 SGHTA, CDR2 FQGNSA. Trimming pared 3 bases from V and 4 bases from J, leaving 19 bases between. CDR3 amino acids: CASSFTGTPTSYNEQFF. As DNA, the CDR3 is TGTGCCAGCAGCTTTACCGGGACACCAACCTCATACAATGAGCAGTTCTTC.

The rearrangement uses TRBV7-9 and TRBJ2-1; 12 bases match TRBD2. Looked up from germline, CDR1 is SEHNR and CDR2 is FQNEAQ (reference sequence). With 3 bases clipped from V and 10 bases from J, the junction kept 10 bases outside the gene matches. The CDR3 consists of 16 residues. The chain's CDR3 is CASSLWGTSGSKEQFF. The CDR3 DNA follows: TGTGCCAGCAGCTTGTGGGGGACTAGCGGGTCTAAGGAGCAGTTCTTC.

The chain combines TRBV19 with TRBJ1-1, with a possible D match to TRBD1 (6 bases). V dropped 8 bases and J dropped 10 bases, with 17 bases sitting between them. The CDR3 spans 12 residues. Germline CDR1 and CDR2: LNHDA and SQIVND (reference sequence). The CDR3 is CASGTPVSGAFF. The CDR3 coding sequence is TGTGCCAGTGGGACACCTGTTTCAGGAGCTTTCTTT.

The chain is built from TRBV5-4 and TRBJ2-5, with 7 nucleotides matching TRBD2. The CDR3 has 13 amino acids. V was pared by 0 bases and J by 5 bases, with 1 base of the junction left unmatched. Germline CDR1 SGHNT, CDR2 YYREEE (reference sequence). The CDR3 is CASSLAGGETQYF. CDR3 nucleotide sequence: TGTGCCAGCAGCTTGGCCGGGGGGGAGACCCAGTACTTC.

This clone came up once. The chain combines TRBV27 with TRBJ1-2; 7 nucleotides align to TRBD1. CDR3 size: 15 residues. Per germline, CDR1 MNHEY and CDR2 SMNVEV (reference sequence). V shed 5 bases, J shed 0 bases, and the junction held 6 bases outside the gene matches. This CDR3 reads CASSPRQGANYGYTF. The CDR3 bases are TGTGCCAGCAGTCCACGACAGGGAGCTAACTATGGCTACACCTTC.

This chain links TRBV30 with TRBJ2-1; TRBD2 might be the D (6 bases). The CDR3 has 16 amino acids. Germline loops: CDR1 GTSNPN, CDR2 SVGIG (reference sequence). V lost 2 bases, J lost 2 bases, and 16 bases lay in between. CDR3 sequence: CAWSQISGGTYNEQFF. DNA of the CDR3: TGTGCCTGGAGTCAAATTAGCGGAGGGACCTACAATGAGCAGTTCTTC.

The chain joins TRBV27 to TRBJ2-7; D not certain. The CDR3 covers 14 residues. V was cut by 4 bases and J by 0 bases, with 10 bases left in between. The germline V gene encodes CDR1 MNHEY and CDR2 SMNVEV (reference sequence). This chain's CDR3 is CASSWSRYSYEQYF. Here the CDR3 DNA reads TGTGCCAGCAGTTGGTCGCGCTACTCCTACGAGCAGTACTTC.

The sample holds one count of this clone. One junction end does not reproduce the germline sequence, and a read error may be involved. The chain is built from TRBV7-3 and TRBJ2-7; 9 positions agree with TRBD1. Per the germline V gene, CDR1 is SGHTA and CDR2 is FQGTGA. This CDR3 has 13 amino acids. The CDR3 DNA sequence: TGTGCCAGCAGCCTAACAGGGGGCCCCGAGCAGTACTTC. Translation gives CASSLTGGPEQYF.

This chain uses TRBV5-1 with TRBJ2-5; TRBD2 matches 11 bases. Germline V lookup: CDR1 SGHRS, CDR2 YFSETQ. Trimming took 4 bases from V and 4 from J; bases not matched to a gene: 15. The CDR3 is 18 residues long. CDR3 DNA sequence: TGCGCCAGCAGCCGGGGGGCACGCTCTAGCGGGAGGCTAGAGACCCAGTACTTC. Translating gives CASSRGARSSGRLETQYF.

The DNA of the CDR3 is TGTGCCAGTAGTATAACTCGGGGACAGGGTGAAGCTTTCTTT. Translated: CASSITRGQGEAFF. This chain uses TRBV19 with TRBJ1-1; 9 positions match TRBD1. The CDR3 totals 14 residues. Germline assignment: CDR1 LNHDA and CDR2 SQIVND (reference sequence). V shed 2 bases, J shed 7 bases, and the junction held 5 bases outside the gene matches.

DNA of the CDR3: TGCGCCAGCAGTGAGTCTTCAGGGGTTTTAGCCTACGAGCAGTACTTC. It encodes CASSESSGVLAYEQYF. The chain is built from TRBV10-2 and TRBJ2-7, with D possibly being TRBD1 (6 bases). Trimming left V 0 bases short and J 2 bases short, with 14 bases between. The CDR3 consists of 16 residues. Germline values: CDR1 WSHSY, CDR2 SAAADI.

This clone appeared once. J is TRBJ2-5 and V is TRBV15, with 7 bases aligning to TRBD1. Germline assignment: CDR1 LNHNV and CDR2 YYDKDF (reference sequence). CDR3 length equals 17 residues. Unmatched junction bases numbered 14, after V lost 5 bases and J lost 2 bases. The CDR3 loop is CATSGLRLDRNQETQYF. The CDR3, as DNA: TGTGCCACCAGCGGACTGAGACTGGACAGGAATCAAGAGACCCAGTACTTC.

The chain recombines TRBV9 with TRBJ1-1; 10 bases are shared with TRBD1. This CDR3 region has 17 residues. CDR1 and CDR2 from the germline V gene are SGDLS and YYNGEE. The J segment lost 6 bases and the V segment lost 4 bases, leaving 15 bases of the junction unmatched. CDR3 in DNA: TGTGCCAGCAGCCCGGGACAGGGGAGGGCCTGGAAGGCTGAAGCTTTCTTT. Amino acid sequence: CASSPGQGRAWKAEAFF.

The rearrangement uses TRBV5-1 and TRBJ2-1; TRBD2 agrees at 9 bases. Germline trimming cut 5 bases from V and 3 bases from J; bases unmatched to any gene: 6. CDR1 and CDR2 from the germline V gene are SGHRS and YFSETQ. The CDR3 covers 15 residues. This CDR3 is CASSYLAGSYNEQFF. The CDR3 nucleotides are TGCGCCAGCAGTTACCTAGCGGGAAGCTACAATGAGCAGTTCTTC.

The chain combines TRBV15 with TRBJ1-4, with D unresolved. The CDR3 sequence is 14 residues long. V dropped 0 bases and J dropped 7 bases, with 9 bases sitting between them. Germline V gene sequence: CDR1 LNHNV, CDR2 YYDKDF (reference sequence). CDR3 in DNA: TGTGCCACCAGCAGAGAAGAGTTTCGTGAAAAACTGTTTTTT. It yields the protein CATSREEFREKLFF.

The chain uses TRBV9 and TRBJ2-2; TRBD2 aligns across 9 bases. In germline, CDR1 is SGDLS, CDR2 YYNGEE. This CDR3 is built from 15 residues. The junction had 4 bases not matched to a gene; V was cut back by 2 bases and J by 5 bases. CDR3 sequence (DNA): TGTGCCAGCAGCGTGGGACTAGCAAATACCGGGGAGCTGTTTTTT. Protein sequence: CASSVGLANTGELFF.

The CDR3 here is CASRKQGTLDTEAFF. Written as DNA, the CDR3 is TGTGCCAGCAGGAAACAGGGGACCCTGGACACTGAAGCTTTCTTT. This sequence joins TRBV7-2 and TRBJ1-1; TRBD1 agrees at 7 bases. CDR3 length: 15 residues. The V and J ends lost 6 bases and 3 bases, in that order; junction bases with no gene match: 10. Germline V lookup: CDR1 SGHTA, CDR2 FQGNSA.

This chain links TRBV9 with TRBJ2-5; TRBD2 agrees at 12 bases. The germline CDR1 and CDR2 sequences are SGDLS and YYNGEE. The CDR3 has 17 amino acids. The trim removed 0 bases at V and 3 bases at J, leaving 6 bases unmatched. The CDR3 protein is CASSVGPSGRAEETQYF. The CDR3 nucleotides read TGTGCCAGCAGCGTAGGCCCTAGCGGGAGGGCCGAAGAGACCCAGTACTTC.

The chain employs TRBV30 and TRBJ1-1; D is unclear. CDR3 length: 14 residues. Germline V gene lookup returns CDR1 GTSNPN and CDR2 SVGIG (reference sequence). Trimming pared 0 bases from V and 4 bases from J, leaving 12 bases between. Written as DNA, the CDR3 is TGTGCCTGGAGTGTAGAATACGGGATCACTGAAGCTTTCTTT. The encoded protein is CAWSVEYGITEAFF.

The rearrangement joins TRBV11-2 to TRBJ1-2, with D possibly being TRBD1 (6 bases). V lost 6 bases, J lost 4 bases, and 18 bases lay in between. The CDR3 has 15 amino acids. In germline, CDR1 is SGHAT, CDR2 FQNNGV. This CDR3 is CASSLGGERGYGYTF. CDR3 in DNA: TGTGCCAGCAGTCTAGGGGGGGAGCGTGGCTATGGCTACACCTTC.

This chain joins TRBV27 and TRBJ1-2, with 9 bases matching TRBD1. J gave up 8 bases and V 7 bases, and 11 bases lay outside the gene matches. The CDR3 contains 14 residues. Germline V gene lookup returns CDR1 MNHEY and CDR2 SMNVEV (reference sequence). The CDR3 coding sequence is TGTGCCAGCAATGCGGGACAGGGCTCAAGAGGCTACACCTTC. Translated: CASNAGQGSRGYTF.

This clone was found once. The chain links TRBV7-2 to TRBJ2-7, with D possibly being TRBD2 (5 bases). The CDR3 sequence is 13 residues long. V was clipped by 4 bases and J by 7 bases, with 14 bases between them. Germline values: CDR1 SGHTA, CDR2 FQGNSA. CDR3 DNA sequence: TGTGCCAGCAGCTATGACGGAGGTATGGAGCAGTACTTC. This gives the protein CASSYDGGMEQYF. The entire variable domain, with the rest obtained from reference TRBV7-2 and TRBJ2-7, is as follows: GAGVSQSPSNKVTEKGKDVELRCDPISGHTALYWYRQSLGQGLEFLIYFQGNSAPDKSGLPSDRFSAERTGGSVSTLTIQRTQQEDSAVYLCASSYDGGMEQYFGPGTRLTVT.

V is TRBV4-3 and J is TRBJ2-1, with no clear D. The V and J ends lost 1 base and 0 bases respectively, with 16 bases between them. CDR1 and CDR2 (germline): LGHNA, YSLEER. CDR3 size: 18 residues. The CDR3 here is CASSQGGSDVSSYNEQFF. The CDR3 region has the DNA TGCGCCAGCAGCCAAGGCGGAAGCGATGTAAGCTCCTACAATGAGCAGTTCTTC.

This chain uses TRBV18 with TRBJ2-7; the match to TRBD2 covers 8 bases. Germline V CDR1 and CDR2: KGHSH, LQKENI. This CDR3 has 15 amino acids. The V gene end was trimmed by 3 bases and the J gene end by 2 bases; junction bases not matched to a gene: 6. CDR3 loop: CASSPSSGGTYEQYF. DNA for the CDR3: TGTGCCAGCTCACCCTCGAGCGGGGGCACCTACGAGCAGTACTTC.

The chain combines TRBV7-9 with TRBJ2-4, with 12 nucleotides matching TRBD1. CDR1 SEHNR and CDR2 FQNEAQ come from the germline V gene (reference sequence). The V and J ends lost 5 bases and 1 base, in that order; junction bases with no gene match: 9. This CDR3 is built from 18 residues. CDR3: CASSPRDRGLWAKNIQYF. The DNA of the CDR3 is TGTGCCAGCAGCCCCCGGGACAGGGGGCTGTGGGCCAAAAACATTCAGTACTTC.

The V and J genes are TRBV27 and TRBJ2-1; TRBD2 matches 8 bases. Trimming took 4 bases from V and 10 from J; bases not matched to a gene: 9. The germline CDR1 and CDR2 sequences are MNHEY and SMNVEV (reference sequence). The CDR3 loop spans 14 amino acids. The CDR3: CASSSRTSRREQFF. In nucleotides, the CDR3 is TGTGCCAGCAGTTCCCGGACTAGCCGACGAGAGCAGTTCTTC.

The CDR3 loop is CAWSRTSFFEQYF. Here the CDR3 DNA reads TGTGCCTGGAGTCGTACGAGCTTTTTCGAGCAGTACTTC. J is TRBJ2-7 and V is TRBV30; D is uncertain. The CDR3 is made up of 13 amino acids. The germline gives CDR1 GTSNPN, CDR2 SVGIG (reference sequence). Trimming removed 2 bases from V and 6 bases from J, with 14 bases in between.

The chain couples TRBV7-3 to TRBJ2-2; a possible D gene is TRBD2 (5 bases). CDR3 length equals 14 residues. Germline CDR1 and CDR2: SGHTA and FQGTGA. Trimming removed 2 bases at V and 5 bases at J, with 9 bases between. The CDR3 loop reads CASSLLPGTGELFF. The CDR3 coding sequence is TGTGCCAGCAGCTTACTTCCGGGAACCGGGGAGCTGTTTTTT.

The chain joins TRBV25-1 to TRBJ1-1; possibly TRBD1 for D (6 bases). The germline V and J ends were trimmed by 5 bases and 1 base, with 17 bases remaining between them. This CDR3 is built from 16 residues. In germline, CDR1 is MGHDK, CDR2 SYGVNS. The CDR3 protein is CASSKGGAGWNTEAFF. The CDR3 bases are TGTGCCAGCAGTAAGGGGGGGGCAGGCTGGAACACTGAAGCTTTCTTT.